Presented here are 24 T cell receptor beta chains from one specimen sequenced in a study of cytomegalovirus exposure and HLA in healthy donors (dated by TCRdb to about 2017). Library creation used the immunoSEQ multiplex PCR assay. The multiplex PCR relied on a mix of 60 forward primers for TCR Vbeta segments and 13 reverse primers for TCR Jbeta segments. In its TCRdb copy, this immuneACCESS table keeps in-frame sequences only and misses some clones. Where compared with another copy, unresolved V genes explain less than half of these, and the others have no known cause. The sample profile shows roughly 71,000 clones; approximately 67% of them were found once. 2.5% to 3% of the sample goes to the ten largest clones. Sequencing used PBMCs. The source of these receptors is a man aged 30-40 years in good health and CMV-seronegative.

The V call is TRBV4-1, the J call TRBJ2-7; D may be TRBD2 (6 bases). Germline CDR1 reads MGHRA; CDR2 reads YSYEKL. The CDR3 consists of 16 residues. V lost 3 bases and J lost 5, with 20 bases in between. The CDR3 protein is CASSHQTGDPRHEQYF. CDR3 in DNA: TGCGCCAGCAGCCACCAAACGGGGGACCCCCGGCACGAGCAGTACTTC.

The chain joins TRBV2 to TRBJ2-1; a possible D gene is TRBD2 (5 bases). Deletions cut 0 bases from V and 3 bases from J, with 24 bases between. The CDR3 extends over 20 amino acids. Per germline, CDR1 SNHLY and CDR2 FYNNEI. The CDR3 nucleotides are TGTGCCAGCAGTGAAGCGGGCCAGATCCTAGCAGCCGATTTCTACAATGAGCAGTTCTTC. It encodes CASSEAGQILAADFYNEQFF.

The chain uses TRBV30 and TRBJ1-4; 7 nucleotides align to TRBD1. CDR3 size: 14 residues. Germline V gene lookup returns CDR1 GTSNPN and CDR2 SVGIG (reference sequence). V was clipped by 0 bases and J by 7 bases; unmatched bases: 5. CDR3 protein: CAWSVTGWGEKLFF. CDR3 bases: TGTGCCTGGAGTGTGACAGGGTGGGGTGAAAAACTGTTTTTT.

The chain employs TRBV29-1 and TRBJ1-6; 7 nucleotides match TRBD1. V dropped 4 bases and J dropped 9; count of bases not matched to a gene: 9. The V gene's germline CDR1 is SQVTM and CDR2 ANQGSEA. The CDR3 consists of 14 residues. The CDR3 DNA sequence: TGCAGCGTTGGCACAGGGGAACTTTCTTCACCCCTCCACTTT. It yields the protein CSVGTGELSSPLHF.

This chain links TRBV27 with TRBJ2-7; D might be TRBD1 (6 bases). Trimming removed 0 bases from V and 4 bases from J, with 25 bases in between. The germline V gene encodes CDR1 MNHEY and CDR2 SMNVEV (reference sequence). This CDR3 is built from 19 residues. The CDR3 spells CASSLSSRPIAAGAYEQYF. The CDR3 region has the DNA TGTGCCAGCAGTTTATCATCTCGACCGATCGCGGCAGGGGCTTACGAGCAGTACTTC.

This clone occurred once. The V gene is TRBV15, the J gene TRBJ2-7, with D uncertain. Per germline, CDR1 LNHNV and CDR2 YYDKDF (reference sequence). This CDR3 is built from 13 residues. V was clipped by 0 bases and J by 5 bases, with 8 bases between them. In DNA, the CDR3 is TGTGCCACCAGCAGAGATCCGAGCGACGAGCAGTACTTC. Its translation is CATSRDPSDEQYF.

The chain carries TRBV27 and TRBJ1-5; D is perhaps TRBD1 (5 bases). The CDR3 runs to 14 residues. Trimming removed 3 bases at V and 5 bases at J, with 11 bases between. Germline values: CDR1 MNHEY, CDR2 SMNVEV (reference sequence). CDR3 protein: CASSFLAGHQPQHF. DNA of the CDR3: TGTGCCAGCAGTTTTCTGGCAGGGCATCAGCCCCAGCATTTT.

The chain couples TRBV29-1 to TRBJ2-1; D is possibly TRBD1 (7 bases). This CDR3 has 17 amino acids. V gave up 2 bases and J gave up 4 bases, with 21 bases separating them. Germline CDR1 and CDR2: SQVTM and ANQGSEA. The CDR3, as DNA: TGCAGCGTTGAATCCGGCGACAGGGAGGATATTTACAATGAGCAGTTCTTC. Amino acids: CSVESGDREDIYNEQFF.

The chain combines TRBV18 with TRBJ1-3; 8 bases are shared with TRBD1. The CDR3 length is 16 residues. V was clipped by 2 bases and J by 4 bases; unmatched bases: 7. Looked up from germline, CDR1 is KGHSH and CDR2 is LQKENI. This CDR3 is CASSPAGTGPGNTIYF. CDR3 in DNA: TGTGCCAGCTCACCAGCCGGGACAGGCCCAGGAAACACCATATATTTT.

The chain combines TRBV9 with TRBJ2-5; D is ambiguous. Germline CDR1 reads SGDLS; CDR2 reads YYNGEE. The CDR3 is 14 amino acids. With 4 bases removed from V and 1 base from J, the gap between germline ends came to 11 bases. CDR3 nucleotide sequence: TGTGCCAGCAGCTTTAGTGTAGTCCAAGAGACCCAGTACTTC. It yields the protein CASSFSVVQETQYF.

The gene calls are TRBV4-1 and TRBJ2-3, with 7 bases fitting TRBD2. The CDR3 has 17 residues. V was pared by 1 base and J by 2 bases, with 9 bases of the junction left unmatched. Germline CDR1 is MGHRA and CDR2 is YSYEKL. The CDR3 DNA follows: TGCGCCAGCAGCCAAGGCCCCAGCGGGGCGTACACAGATACGCAGTATTTT. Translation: CASSQGPSGAYTDTQYF.

CDR3 nucleotides: TGCGCCAGCAGCGGAGACAGGGGGACTGAAGCTTTCTTT. Amino acids: CASSGDRGTEAFF. V usage is TRBV5-1 and J usage is TRBJ1-1; TRBD1 matches at 9 bases. CDR1 is SGHRS and CDR2 is YFSETQ in the germline V gene. There are 13 residues in the CDR3. The V segment lost 4 bases and the J segment 5 bases; nucleotides outside the gene matches: 3.

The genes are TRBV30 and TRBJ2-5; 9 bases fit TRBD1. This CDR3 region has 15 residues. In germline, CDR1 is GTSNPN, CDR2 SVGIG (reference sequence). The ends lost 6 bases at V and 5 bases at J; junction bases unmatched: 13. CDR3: CACKYTGGAGETQYF. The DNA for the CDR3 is TGTGCCTGCAAGTACACAGGGGGCGCGGGGGAGACCCAGTACTTC.

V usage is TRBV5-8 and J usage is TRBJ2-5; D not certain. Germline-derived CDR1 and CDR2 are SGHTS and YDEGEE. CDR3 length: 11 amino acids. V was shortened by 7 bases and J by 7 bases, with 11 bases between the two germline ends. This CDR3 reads CASSLLGTQYF. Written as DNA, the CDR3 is TGTGCCAGCTCCCTGCTCGGGACCCAGTACTTC.

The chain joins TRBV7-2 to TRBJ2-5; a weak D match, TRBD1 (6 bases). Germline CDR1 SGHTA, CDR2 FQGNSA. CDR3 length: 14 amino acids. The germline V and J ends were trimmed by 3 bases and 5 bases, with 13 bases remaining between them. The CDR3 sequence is CASSLQGRRETQYF. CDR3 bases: TGTGCCAGCAGCTTGCAGGGGAGAAGGGAGACCCAGTACTTC.

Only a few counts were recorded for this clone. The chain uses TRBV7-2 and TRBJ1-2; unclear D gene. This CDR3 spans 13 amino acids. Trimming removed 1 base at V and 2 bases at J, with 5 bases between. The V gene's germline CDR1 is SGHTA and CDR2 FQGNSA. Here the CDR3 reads CASSLGVNYGYTF. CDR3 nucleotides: TGTGCCAGCAGCTTAGGAGTGAACTATGGCTACACCTTC.

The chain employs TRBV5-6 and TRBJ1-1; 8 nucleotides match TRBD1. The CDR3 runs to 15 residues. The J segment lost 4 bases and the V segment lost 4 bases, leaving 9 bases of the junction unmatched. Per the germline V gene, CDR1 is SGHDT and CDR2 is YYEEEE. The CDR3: CASSLQGALGTEAFF. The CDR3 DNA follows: TGTGCCAGCAGCCTCCAGGGGGCTCTTGGCACTGAAGCTTTCTTT.

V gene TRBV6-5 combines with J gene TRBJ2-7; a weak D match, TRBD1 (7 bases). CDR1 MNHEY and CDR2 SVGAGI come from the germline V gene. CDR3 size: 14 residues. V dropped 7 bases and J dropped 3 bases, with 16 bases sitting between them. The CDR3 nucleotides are TGTGCCAGCACTCAGGGGGGACAGTACTACGAGCAGTACTTC. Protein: CASTQGGQYYEQYF.

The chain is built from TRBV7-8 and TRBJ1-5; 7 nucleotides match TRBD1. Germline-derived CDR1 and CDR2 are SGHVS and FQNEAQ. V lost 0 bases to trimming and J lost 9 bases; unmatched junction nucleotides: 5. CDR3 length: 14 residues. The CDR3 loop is CASSLATGERPQHF. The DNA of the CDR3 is TGTGCCAGCAGCTTAGCAACAGGGGAAAGGCCCCAGCATTTT.

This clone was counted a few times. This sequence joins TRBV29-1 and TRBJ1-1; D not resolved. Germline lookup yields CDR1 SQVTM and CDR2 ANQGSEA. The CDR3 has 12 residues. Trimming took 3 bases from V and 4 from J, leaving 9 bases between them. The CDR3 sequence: CSVDKGVTEAFF. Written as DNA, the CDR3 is TGCAGCGTTGACAAGGGAGTCACTGAAGCTTTCTTT.

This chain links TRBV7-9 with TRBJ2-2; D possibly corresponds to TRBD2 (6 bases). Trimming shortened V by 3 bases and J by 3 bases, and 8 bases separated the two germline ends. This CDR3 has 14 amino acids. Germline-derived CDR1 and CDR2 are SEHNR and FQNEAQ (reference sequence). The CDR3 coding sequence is TGTGCCAGCAGCTTTGGGGGGTACACCGGGGAGCTGTTTTTT. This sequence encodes CASSFGGYTGELFF. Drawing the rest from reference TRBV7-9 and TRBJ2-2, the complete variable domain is DTGVSQNPRHKITKRGQNVTFRCDPISEHNRLYWYRQTLGQGPEFLTYFQNEAQLEKSRLLSDRFSAERPKGSFSTLEIQRTEQGDSAMYLCASSFGGYTGELFFGEGSRLTVL.

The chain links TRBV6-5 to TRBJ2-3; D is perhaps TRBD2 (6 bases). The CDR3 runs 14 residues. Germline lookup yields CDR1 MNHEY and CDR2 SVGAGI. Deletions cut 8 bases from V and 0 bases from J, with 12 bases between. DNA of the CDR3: TGTGCCAGCCGGTGGGACTCAAGCACAGATACGCAGTATTTT. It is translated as CASRWDSSTDTQYF.

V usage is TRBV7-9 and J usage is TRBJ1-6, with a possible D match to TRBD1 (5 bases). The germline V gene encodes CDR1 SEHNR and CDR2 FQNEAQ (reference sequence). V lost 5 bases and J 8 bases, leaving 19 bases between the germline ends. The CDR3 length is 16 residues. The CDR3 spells CASSPRTRPLDSPLHF. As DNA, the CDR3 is TGTGCCAGCAGCCCAAGGACAAGGCCTTTGGATTCACCCCTCCACTTT.

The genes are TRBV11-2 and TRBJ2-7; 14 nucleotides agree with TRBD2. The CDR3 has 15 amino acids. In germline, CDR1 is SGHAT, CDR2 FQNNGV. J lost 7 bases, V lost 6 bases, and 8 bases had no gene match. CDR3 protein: CASSTGLAGVGEQYF. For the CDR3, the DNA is TGTGCCAGCAGTACGGGACTAGCGGGGGTTGGTGAGCAGTACTTC.